This T cell receptor beta chain originates from a study of T cells expressing NK-cell markers. On the study more broadly: Within the sequenced cohort of eight donors, seven exhibited HCMV seropositivity and one was seronegative.

From its re-call of the 5' RACE reads, TCRdb lists each CDR3 protein once, without DNA. With around 550,000 distinct CDR3 sequences in the sample, the ten largest clones hold approximately 3.6%. This receptor was taken from a young man in good health. The sample taken for sequencing was blood T cells: a sorted CD56 or NKG2C T cell subset, CD4+ or CD8+ T cells, or bulk PBMC T cells (not recorded which).

The CDR3 here is CASSYHRFLREAEQYF. This rearrangement joins TRBV6-2 or TRBV6-3 to TRBJ2-7; as DNA is missing, the TRBD2 call by TCRdb cannot be tested. The CDR3 spans 16 residues. Germline V gene data show CDR1 as MNHEY and CDR2 as SVGEGT.